Presented here are 5 T cell receptor beta chains from one specimen sequenced in a study of PD-1 blockade in classical Hodgkin lymphoma. Assay: immunoSEQ multiplex PCR; the TCRdb copy retains only in-frame clones and omits some. The table includes approximately 79,000 clones, around 90% detected once. No patient escaped relapse after autologous stem cell transplantation, and brentuximab vedotin exposure varied. This material consisted of peripheral blood mononuclear cells (PBMCs), taken before the second cycle of nivolumab. The receptors originated from a human donor with classical Hodgkin lymphoma.

This clone was seen just once. The rearrangement uses TRBV5-6 and TRBJ2-7; TRBD2 is a possible D gene (5 bases). The CDR3 extends over 15 amino acids. V lost 1 base and J 6 bases, leaving 17 bases between the germline ends. From germline, CDR1 is SGHDT and CDR2 YYEEEE. The CDR3 loop reads CASSLYAASLGEQYF. CDR3 sequence (DNA): TGTGCCAGCAGCTTGTACGCGGCTAGCTTGGGCGAGCAGTACTTC. Together with reference TRBV5-6 and TRBJ2-7, the CDR3 gives the full variable domain: DAGVTQSPTHLIKTRGQQVTLRCSPKSGHDTVSWYQQALGQGPQFIFQYYEEEERQRGNFPDRFSGHQFPNYSSELNVNALLLGDSALYLCASSLYAASLGEQYFGPGTRLTVT.

The CDR3 loop is CASRGTGPQETQYF. In nucleotides, the CDR3 is TGTGCCAGCAGGGGGACAGGGCCACAAGAGACCCAGTACTTC. The rearrangement uses TRBV6-1 and TRBJ2-5, with 9 nucleotides matching TRBD1. CDR3 size: 14 residues. J was trimmed by 2 bases and V by 6 bases; bases with no gene match: 4. Germline assignment: CDR1 MNHNS and CDR2 SASEGT.

V usage is TRBV28 and J usage is TRBJ2-2; D is unclear. The CDR3 has 14 amino acids. Trimming left V 7 bases short and J 5 bases short, with 14 bases between. Per germline, CDR1 MDHEN and CDR2 SYDVKM. CDR3 amino acids: CASTITGLTGELFF. DNA for the CDR3: TGTGCCAGCACCATTACGGGCCTTACCGGGGAGCTGTTTTTT.

V and J are TRBV19 and TRBJ2-2; D remains unclear. The CDR3 totals 15 residues. V was clipped by 3 bases and J by 5 bases, with 13 bases between them. From germline, CDR1 is LNHDA and CDR2 SQIVND (reference sequence). The CDR3 protein is CASSILPAVTGELFF. The CDR3 DNA follows: TGTGCCAGTAGTATCCTTCCCGCAGTTACCGGGGAGCTGTTTTTT.

The rearrangement joins TRBV5-1 to TRBJ2-7; 8 positions agree with TRBD2. This CDR3 contains 15 residues. V gave up 4 bases and J gave up 2 bases; unmatched junction bases: 8. Germline lookup yields CDR1 SGHRS and CDR2 YFSETQ. The CDR3 DNA reads TGCGCCAGCAGCCCGGGAGGGGTGATAACCTACGAGCAGTACTTC. This codes for CASSPGGVITYEQYF.